Shown below are 15 T cell receptor beta chains from a single sample sequenced in a study of regulatory T cells in long-lasting Graves disease. Construction of the TCR beta libraries employed iRepertoire HTBI primers in conjunction with Arm-PCR of CDR3 regions. One entry per CDR3 protein, called by TCRdb with MiXCR from the multiplex PCR reads. The data hold hundreds of thousands of distinct CDR3 sequences, with roughly 12% observed a single time. Time point indicated: newly diagnosed GD, antithyroid drugs for less than 3 months. From RNA extracted from PBMCs, the TCR library was made. These same data were also listed under a study on T cells in Graves' hyperthyroidism and ophthalmopathy.

The sample in question was peripheral blood mononuclear cells (PBMCs), obtained at new diagnosis, from a patient treated with antithyroid drugs. The receptor set was obtained from a man aged 25 to 40 with Graves disease.

This clonotype was counted many times. CDR3 protein: CASSLDPADNEQFF. CDR3 nucleotide sequence: TGTGCCAGCAGCTTAGACCCAGCCGACAATGAGCAGTTCTTC. The rearrangement joins TRBV7-2 to TRBJ2-1; D gene uncertain. The ends were cut back, 1 base at V and 5 bases at J, with 9 bases in the middle. The CDR3 totals 14 residues. Germline V CDR1 and CDR2: SGHTA, FQGNSA.

The chain uses TRBV4-2 and TRBJ2-5, with D perhaps matching TRBD2 (5 bases). V was pared by 0 bases and J by 10 bases, with 12 bases between. There are 13 residues in the CDR3. Looked up from germline, CDR1 is LGHNA and CDR2 is YNFKEQ. CDR3 region: CASSQDWAGVQYF. As DNA, the CDR3 is TGTGCCAGCAGCCAAGATTGGGCGGGCGTCCAGTACTTC.

Ten or more counts support this clonotype. The genes are TRBV3-1 and TRBJ1-2; D gene unclear. The CDR3 totals 13 residues. V lost 1 base and J 7 bases, leaving 10 bases between the germline ends. CDR1 and CDR2 from the germline V gene are LGHDT and YNNKEL (reference sequence). The CDR3 DNA reads as TGTGCCAGCAGCCAAGTCGGTTTCTTTGGCTACACCTTC. It encodes CASSQVGFFGYTF.

This clonotype was observed a few times. Mismatch with germline at one junction end may stem from a read error. V is TRBV29-1 and J is TRBJ2-5; D may match TRBD1 or TRBD2 (7 bases each). Germline loops: CDR1 SQVTM, CDR2 ANQGSEA. CDR3 length equals 12 residues. CDR3 sequence reads: CSYSTGRETRYF. The CDR3 bases are TGCAGCTACTCGACAGGGCGGGAGACCCGGTACTTC.

This clonotype was counted between two and nine times. J is TRBJ2-7 and V is TRBV10-1; 12 positions match TRBD2. V dropped 5 bases and J dropped 5; count of bases not matched to a gene: 4. The CDR3 is 14 amino acids. From germline, CDR1 is WNHNN and CDR2 SYGVQD (reference sequence). The CDR3 region is CASSRLAGGDEQYF. In DNA form, the CDR3 reads TGCGCCAGCAGTAGGCTAGCGGGAGGGGACGAGCAGTACTTC.

This clonotype has just a few counts. This rearrangement joins TRBV5-1 to TRBJ1-6; possibly TRBD1 for D (5 bases). V was clipped by 3 bases and J by 6 bases, with 13 bases between them. The length of the CDR3 is 15 residues. Germline V gives CDR1 SGHRS, CDR2 YFSETQ. The CDR3 protein is CASSWDGHSNSPLHF. The DNA for the CDR3 is TGCGCCAGCAGCTGGGATGGACATAGTAATTCACCCCTCCACTTT.

This clonotype was observed at least ten times. V and J are TRBV12-3 or TRBV12-4 and TRBJ2-2, with D perhaps TRBD2 (6 bases). The CDR3 is 14 residues long. The V end was cut by 3 bases, the J end by 7 bases, with 12 bases between. This CDR3 reads CASSFGGKVGELFF. CDR3 DNA: TGTGCCAGCAGTTTTGGGGGGAAGGTCGGGGAGCTGTTTTTT.

As for this clonotype: A much bigger clone sits one base away, suggesting this may be a read error. V and J are TRBV5-1 and TRBJ1-2, with a possible D match to TRBD1 (5 bases). CDR1 is SGHRS and CDR2 is YFSETQ in the germline V gene. The CDR3 spans 14 residues. The CDR3 DNA reads TGCGCCAGCAACTTGGACCAGGGAGGCTATGGCTACACCTTC. Protein product: CASNLDQGGYGYTF.

This clonotype was counted at least ten times. This chain connects TRBV20-1 to TRBJ1-2, with 8 bases that match TRBD1. Per germline, CDR1 DFQATT and CDR2 SNEGSKA (reference sequence). This CDR3 is built from 15 residues. J gave up 5 bases and V 0 bases, and 8 bases lay outside the gene matches. DNA for the CDR3: TGCAGTGCTAGAGACCCCCGCGACAGGGGATATGGCTACACCTTC. Its translation: CSARDPRDRGYGYTF.

This clonotype showed up many times. The chain recombines TRBV2 with TRBJ1-3, with TRBD1 matching over 8 bases. The length of the CDR3 is 16 residues. Germline V gene data show CDR1 as SNHLY and CDR2 as FYNNEI. Trimming removed 6 bases from V and 0 bases from J; junction bases left unmatched: 7. The CDR3 DNA reads as TGTGCCAGCAGACAGGGGGGGTGGAGCTCTGGAAACACCATATATTTT. Residues: CASRQGGWSSGNTIYF. Complete variable domain (other parts from reference TRBV2 and TRBJ1-3): EPEVTQTPSHQVTQMGQEVILRCVPISNHLYFYWYRQILGQKVEFLVSFYNNEISEKSEIFDDQFSVERPDGSNFTLKIRSTKLEDSAMYFCASRQGGWSSGNTIYFGEGSWLTVV.

There are many counts of this clonotype. The chain recombines TRBV7-9 with TRBJ2-5; a possible D gene is TRBD2 (5 bases). The CDR3 consists of 14 residues. From germline, CDR1 is SEHNR and CDR2 FQNEAQ (reference sequence). V was cut by 5 bases and J by 4 bases, with 14 bases left in between. CDR3 DNA sequence: TGTGCCAGCAGCACCTACGGGGAAAGAGAGACCCAGTACTTC. Amino acid sequence: CASSTYGERETQYF.

There are a few counts of this clonotype. With a much larger clone just one base away, this may be a read error. This chain connects TRBV5-1 to TRBJ2-1; the match to TRBD2 covers 7 bases. Germline CDR1 is SGHRS and CDR2 is YFSETQ. The CDR3 length is 15 residues. Unmatched junction bases numbered 4, after V lost 3 bases and J lost 1 base. CDR3 loop: CASSWERDSYNEQFF. CDR3 bases: TGCGCCAGCAGCTGGGAGCGGGATTCCTACAATGAGCAGTTCTTC. Full variable domain (remainder filled in from reference TRBV5-1 and TRBJ2-1): KAGVTQTPRYLIKTRGQQVTLSCSPISGHRSVSWYQQTPGQGLQFLFEYFSETQRNKGNFPGRFSGRQFSNSRSEMNVSTLELGDSALYLCASSWERDSYNEQFFGPGTRLTVL.

There are many counts of this clonotype. V gene TRBV6-1 combines with J gene TRBJ2-7, with 11 bases matching TRBD2. The CDR3 has 16 amino acids. V lost 5 bases and J lost 4; bases outside the gene matches: 10. Germline V gives CDR1 MNHNS, CDR2 SASEGT. The CDR3 loop reads CASSSPGTSGSYEQYF. As DNA, the CDR3 is TGTGCCAGCAGTAGCCCCGGGACTAGCGGATCGTACGAGCAGTACTTC.

This clonotype was recorded at least ten times. The chain employs TRBV20-1 and TRBJ2-7; D is perhaps TRBD2 (5 bases). The CDR3 runs 12 residues. Germline V CDR1 and CDR2: DFQATT, SNEGSKA (reference sequence). Trimming shortened V by 6 bases and J by 3 bases, and 12 bases separated the two germline ends. CDR3 sequence (DNA): TGCAGTGCCCGGAGAGGACTCTACGAGCAGTACTTC. Translated, it gives CSARRGLYEQYF.

The V gene is TRBV19, the J gene TRBJ2-5; TRBD1 agrees at 9 bases. CDR3 size: 15 residues. Trimming took 5 bases from V and 5 from J; bases not matched to a gene: 9. Looked up from germline, CDR1 is LNHDA and CDR2 is SQIVND (reference sequence). The CDR3, as DNA: TGTGCCAGTAGTCCCACGACAGGACAGGGGGAGACCCAGTACTTC. This translates into CASSPTTGQGETQYF. Filled out from reference TRBV19 and TRBJ2-5, the complete variable domain reads DGGITQSPKYLFRKEGQNVTLSCEQNLNHDAMYWYRQDPGQGLRLIYYSQIVNDFQKGDIAEGYSVSREKKESFPLTVTSAQKNPTAFYLCASSPTTGQGETQYFGPGTRLLVL.